Sequencing of this T cell receptor (beta chain) was carried out in a study of blood T cell repertoires in COVID-19. Here immunoSEQ multiplex PCR was the method, and the copy in TCRdb shows in-frame clones only, minus some. The table lists 97,000 or so clones, around 87% of them singletons. Germline CDR1 LGHDT, CDR2 YNNKEL (reference sequence). The CDR3 length is 14 residues. V lost 4 bases and J lost 6; bases outside the gene matches: 4. Sequencing was carried out using peripheral blood. This TCR came from a woman in her fifties or sixties with COVID-19, enrolled during active disease. The chain joins TRBV3-1 (or the pseudogene TRBV3-2) to TRBJ1-5, with 9 positions matching TRBD1. Here the CDR3 DNA reads TGTGCCAGCAGCCCGGGACAGGGCCGTCAGCCCCAGCATTTT. It translates to CASSPGQGRQPQHF.